The 28 T cell receptor beta chains below come from one sample, sequenced in a study of shared clonotypes between healthy human individuals. Clones were read by immunoSEQ multiplex PCR, and TCRdb kept only the in-frame ones, dropping some. This table holds about a million clones, approximately 77% found once. The sample consisted of memory CD4+ T cells from PBMCs. The subset denotes: CD45RA-negative fraction. The receptors here all came from a young man in good health. Some clones in this sample may be carry-over from other donors' samples.

The rearrangement links TRBV5-1 to TRBJ1-2, with 8 bases that match TRBD1. This CDR3 is built from 14 residues. Germline V gene data show CDR1 as SGHRS and CDR2 as YFSETQ. V was clipped by 3 bases and J by 4 bases; unmatched bases: 5. The CDR3 region is CASSSSTGAYGYTF. DNA for the CDR3: TGCGCCAGCAGCTCATCGACAGGGGCCTATGGCTACACCTTC.

The chain combines TRBV11-2 with TRBJ2-1, with D possibly being TRBD2 (5 bases). This CDR3 comprises 13 residues. From germline, CDR1 is SGHAT and CDR2 FQNNGV. The V end lost 4 bases, the J end lost 15 bases, and 19 bases lay between the germline ends. The CDR3 loop reads CASSSSGLFSPFF. In DNA form, the CDR3 reads TGTGCCAGCAGCTCCAGCGGACTTTTCTCTCCGTTCTTC.

This clone was found a few times. The chain carries TRBV11-1 and TRBJ2-5; 7 bases agree with TRBD1. Germline loops: CDR1 SGHAT, CDR2 FQDESV (reference sequence). The CDR3 totals 13 residues. The ends lost 5 bases at V and 5 bases at J; junction bases unmatched: 5. The CDR3 is CASSRQQGETQYF. DNA of the CDR3: TGTGCCAGCAGCCGCCAACAGGGGGAGACCCAGTACTTC.

The chain links TRBV18 to TRBJ2-1, with 10 nucleotides matching TRBD1. The CDR3 length is 15 residues. CDR1 and CDR2 (germline): KGHSH, LQKENI. The V segment lost 1 base and the J segment 7 bases; nucleotides outside the gene matches: 4. The CDR3 nucleotides are TGTGCCAGCTCACCACGAGACAGGGGGCGAAATGAGCAGTTCTTC. Its protein is CASSPRDRGRNEQFF.

CDR3 DNA: TGTGCCAGCAGCCCCAGGGGAGGCTACGAGCAGTACTTC. Its protein is CASSPRGGYEQYF. This sequence joins TRBV5-4 and TRBJ2-7; D tentatively fits TRBD1 or TRBD2 (6 bases each). CDR3 length: 13 amino acids. Germline assignment: CDR1 SGHNT and CDR2 YYREEE (reference sequence). Trimming took off 4 bases at V and 3 bases at J, with 11 bases between the two ends.

Details on this clone: The same CDR3 is also encoded by other DNA sequences in this sample. This sequence joins TRBV27 and TRBJ2-2; the match to TRBD2 covers 7 bases. Germline lookup yields CDR1 MNHEY and CDR2 SMNVEV (reference sequence). CDR3 size: 15 residues. After removal of 0 bases from V and 3 bases from J, the junction contained 1 base not matched to a gene. This CDR3 reads CASSLSGRYTGELFF. The CDR3 DNA follows: TGTGCCAGCAGTTTATCCGGGAGGTACACCGGGGAGCTGTTTTTT.

The V gene is TRBV6-6, the J gene TRBJ1-5; D unresolved. This CDR3 contains 16 residues. V was shortened by 5 bases and J by 2 bases, with 16 bases between the two germline ends. Germline lookup yields CDR1 MNHNY and CDR2 SVGAGI (reference sequence). The CDR3 sequence: CASSTSAGPGNQPQHF. The CDR3 nucleotides are TGTGCCAGCAGTACCTCGGCTGGGCCCGGCAATCAGCCCCAGCATTTT.

This clone showed up just a few times. V and J are TRBV2 and TRBJ1-1; D is possibly TRBD1 (5 bases). Germline assignment: CDR1 SNHLY and CDR2 FYNNEI. The V and J ends lost 6 bases and 2 bases respectively, with 16 bases between them. The CDR3 is 15 residues long. The DNA for the CDR3 is TGTGCCAGCAGCGTAGACATTGGGGGTAACACTGAAGCTTTCTTT. Protein product: CASSVDIGGNTEAFF.

The V call is TRBV9, the J call TRBJ2-7; D possibly corresponds to TRBD1 (6 bases). The CDR3 has 14 residues. Trimming cost V 4 bases and J 5 bases, with 16 bases left between them. The V gene's germline CDR1 is SGDLS and CDR2 YYNGEE. The CDR3 region is CASSPLTGPDEQYF. The CDR3, as DNA: TGTGCCAGCAGCCCCCTCACAGGGCCCGACGAGCAGTACTTC.

The chain employs TRBV6-6 and TRBJ1-1; no clear D gene. The CDR3 runs to 14 residues. Germline V gene data show CDR1 as MNHNY and CDR2 as SVGAGI (reference sequence). Trimming removed 3 bases from V and 4 bases from J, with 12 bases in between. The CDR3, as DNA: TGTGCCAGCAGTTATGTGACTTTAAGCACTGAAGCTTTCTTT. Protein: CASSYVTLSTEAFF.

V and J are TRBV19 and TRBJ1-4; D gene ambiguous. Trimming took off 5 bases at V and 0 bases at J, with 13 bases between the two ends. The CDR3 consists of 16 residues. The germline V gene has CDR1 LNHDA and CDR2 SQIVND (reference sequence). DNA for the CDR3: TGTGCCAGTAGTGTCTGGGCAGCTCCAACTAATGAAAAACTGTTTTTT. As protein: CASSVWAAPTNEKLFF. The variable domain in full, completed from reference TRBV19 and TRBJ1-4, reads DGGITQSPKYLFRKEGQNVTLSCEQNLNHDAMYWYRQDPGQGLRLIYYSQIVNDFQKGDIAEGYSVSREKKESFPLTVTSAQKNPTAFYLCASSVWAAPTNEKLFFGSGTQLSVL.

This clone was found a few times. V and J are TRBV30 and TRBJ1-3; D ambiguous. Germline lookup yields CDR1 GTSNPN and CDR2 SVGIG (reference sequence). The CDR3 contains 14 residues. V lost 1 base to trimming and J lost 2 bases, with 9 bases between them. Here the CDR3 DNA reads TGTGCCTGGAGTGGAGGGATGGCTGGAAACACCATATATTTT. Its translation is CAWSGGMAGNTIYF.

Only a few counts were recorded for this clone. The V call is TRBV19, the J call TRBJ1-1; D gene uncertain. The ends were cut back, 4 bases at V and 0 bases at J, with 9 bases in the middle. Germline V CDR1 and CDR2: LNHDA, SQIVND (reference sequence). CDR3 length: 14 residues. The CDR3 bases are TGTGCCAGTAGTAACCACGGATTGAACACTGAAGCTTTCTTT. This encodes CASSNHGLNTEAFF. The full variable domain, with the rest looked up from reference TRBV19 and TRBJ1-1, is DGGITQSPKYLFRKEGQNVTLSCEQNLNHDAMYWYRQDPGQGLRLIYYSQIVNDFQKGDIAEGYSVSREKKESFPLTVTSAQKNPTAFYLCASSNHGLNTEAFFGQGTRLTVV.

The V call is TRBV5-1, the J call TRBJ2-3, with a tentative D call TRBD2 (5 bases). V was trimmed by 0 bases and J by 6 bases, leaving 14 bases between them. The CDR3 loop spans 15 amino acids. Germline lookup yields CDR1 SGHRS and CDR2 YFSETQ. The CDR3 DNA is TGCGCCAGCAGCTTGGGACTATCATCGTCGGATACGCAGTATTTT. It is translated as CASSLGLSSSDTQYF.

DNA for the CDR3: TGTGCCAGCAGCTTAGGGCCAGATACGCAGTATTTT. The encoded protein is CASSLGPDTQYF. The chain couples TRBV11-2 to TRBJ2-3, with D unresolved. This CDR3 region has 12 residues. Trimming removed 1 base at V and 4 bases at J, with 3 bases between. Per the germline V gene, CDR1 is SGHAT and CDR2 is FQNNGV.

This clone has only a few counts. V is TRBV4-2 and J is TRBJ1-1; D ambiguous. This CDR3 region has 15 residues. The V gene lost 1 base and the J gene lost 3 bases, with 12 bases spanning the gap. Germline CDR1 is LGHNA and CDR2 is YNFKEQ. The CDR3 coding sequence is TGTGCCAGCAGCCAAGTCGTTGCGGAGGACACTGAAGCTTTCTTT. Protein sequence: CASSQVVAEDTEAFF.

The chain joins TRBV7-2 to TRBJ1-2, with D possibly TRBD1 on 5 matching bases. The germline V and J ends were trimmed by 2 bases and 0 bases, with 13 bases remaining between them. Germline V CDR1 and CDR2: SGHTA, FQGNSA. The CDR3 contains 16 residues. CDR3 sequence (DNA): TGTGCCAGCAGCTTACAGGGTCCGGGGGCTAACTATGGCTACACCTTC. Amino acids: CASSLQGPGANYGYTF.

This clone was seen a single time. The chain joins TRBV9 to TRBJ2-2, with D perhaps TRBD2 (5 bases). Trimming stripped 4 bases from V and 6 bases from J, with 16 bases between. The CDR3 is 15 amino acids. Germline V lookup: CDR1 SGDLS, CDR2 YYNGEE. CDR3 in DNA: TGTGCCAGCAGCTCTCGTACTAGTGCCGCCGGGGAGCTGTTTTTT. It is translated as CASSSRTSAAGELFF.

The chain combines TRBV6-1 with TRBJ2-1, with D unresolved. The CDR3 consists of 13 residues. CDR1 is MNHNS and CDR2 is SASEGT in the germline V gene. V lost 3 bases and J lost 8, with 11 bases in between. The DNA of the CDR3 is TGTGCCAGCAGTGAGTACCAGGTTTATGAGCAGTTCTTC. Protein: CASSEYQVYEQFF.

The chain is built from TRBV28 and TRBJ2-7, with D maybe TRBD2 (5 bases). The V gene's germline CDR1 is MDHEN and CDR2 SYDVKM. The CDR3 has 15 amino acids. The ends were cut back, 4 bases at V and 5 bases at J, with 18 bases in the middle. CDR3 sequence reads: CASSSPGLPVHEQYF. The CDR3 nucleotides read TGTGCCAGCAGTTCCCCCGGACTCCCAGTCCACGAGCAGTACTTC. Variable domain in full (rest from reference TRBV28 and TRBJ2-7): DVKVTQSSRYLVKRTGEKVFLECVQDMDHENMFWYRQDPGLGLRLIYFSYDVKMKEKGDIPEGYSVSREKKERFSLILESASTNQTSMYLCASSSPGLPVHEQYFGPGTRLTVT.

The chain uses TRBV5-4 and TRBJ2-2; no firm D call. The germline V gene has CDR1 SGHNT and CDR2 YYREEE (reference sequence). V was clipped by 3 bases and J by 5 bases, with 14 bases between them. This CDR3 is 15 amino acids long. The CDR3 DNA reads TGTGCCAGCAGCTCCCACGACGGTGCGACCGGGGAGCTGTTTTTT. Translated: CASSSHDGATGELFF. Variable domain in full (rest from reference TRBV5-4 and TRBJ2-2): ETGVTQSPTHLIKTRGQQVTLRCSSQSGHNTVSWYQQALGQGPQFIFQYYREEENGRGNFPPRFSGLQFPNYSSELNVNALELDDSALYLCASSSHDGATGELFFGEGSRLTVL.

CDR3 in DNA: TGTGCCATAGACAGGGGTTTAAACACTGAAGCTTTCTTT. This gives the protein CAIDRGLNTEAFF. V gene TRBV28 combines with J gene TRBJ1-1; 8 nucleotides line up with TRBD1. Trimming removed 10 bases from V and 2 bases from J; junction bases left unmatched: 6. The CDR3 totals 13 residues. Germline V gene data show CDR1 as MDHEN and CDR2 as SYDVKM. Based on the CDR3 plus reference TRBV28 and TRBJ1-1, the full variable domain is DVKVTQSSRYLVKRTGEKVFLECVQDMDHENMFWYRQDPGLGLRLIYFSYDVKMKEKGDIPEGYSVSREKKERFSLILESASTNQTSMYLCAIDRGLNTEAFFGQGTRLTVV.

This clone appeared once. This chain connects TRBV4-1 to TRBJ1-5, with D unresolved. The CDR3 covers 14 residues. In germline, CDR1 is MGHRA, CDR2 YSYEKL. Trimming removed 4 bases from V and 5 bases from J, with 12 bases in between. The CDR3 is CASSPGNYDQPQHF. CDR3 coding DNA: TGCGCCAGCAGCCCTGGGAACTATGATCAGCCCCAGCATTTT.

V and J are TRBV27 and TRBJ2-5; 7 bases line up with TRBD1. Per germline, CDR1 MNHEY and CDR2 SMNVEV (reference sequence). The CDR3 has 15 residues. J gave up 5 bases and V 5 bases, and 11 bases lay outside the gene matches. The CDR3 DNA sequence: TGTGCCAGCAGTCCAACCGACAGGGCTTCGGAGACCCAGTACTTC. Its translation is CASSPTDRASETQYF.

This rearrangement joins TRBV29-1 to TRBJ2-1, with 7 bases lining up with TRBD2. The CDR3 extends over 15 amino acids. Germline V gene data show CDR1 as SQVTM and CDR2 as ANQGSEA. Trimming cost V 6 bases and J 5 bases; bases outside gene matches: 13. The CDR3 bases are TGCAGCGTCGATATGGCCCTGGGGGGGAACAATGAGCAGTTCTTC. This gives the protein CSVDMALGGNNEQFF.

The J gene is TRBJ2-1, the V gene TRBV7-9; the match to TRBD2 covers 8 bases. This CDR3 is 16 amino acids long. Germline V gene sequence: CDR1 SEHNR, CDR2 FQNEAQ (reference sequence). With V trimmed by 8 bases and J by 5 bases, 14 bases remained unmatched. The CDR3 protein is CASQGLGTRVNNEQFF. DNA for the CDR3: TGTGCCAGCCAGGGTTTAGGGACTAGGGTAAACAATGAGCAGTTCTTC.

Turning to this clone: A much larger clone lies one base from this, so it may be a read error. This sequence joins TRBV27 and TRBJ1-2, with D perhaps TRBD1 (5 bases). V lost 5 bases and J lost 4, with 8 bases in between. Germline CDR1 MNHEY, CDR2 SMNVEV (reference sequence). The CDR3 has 12 residues. CDR3 in DNA: TGTGCCAGCAGTACCGGGGGCTATGGCTACACCTTC. Translation gives CASSTGGYGYTF.

The rearrangement joins TRBV7-2 to TRBJ2-3, with 9 bases identical to TRBD2. The germline V gene encodes CDR1 SGHTA and CDR2 FQGNSA. V was pared by 1 base and J by 1 base, with 0 bases of the junction left unmatched. The CDR3 sequence is 15 residues long. The CDR3 coding sequence is TGTGCCAGCAGCTTAGGGACTAGCGGCACAGATACGCAGTATTTT. Amino acid sequence: CASSLGTSGTDTQYF.